Sequencing of this T cell receptor (beta chain) was carried out in a study of T cells in women clearing cervical HPV infection. Study overall: Controls' single incident HPV16 infection cleared within 12 months without precancer.

Each participant carried one incident cervical HPV16 infection only. Regarding this clone: Sequencing ends 3 residues short of the CDR3 end; the germline J gene provides the rest.

The CDR3 contains 15 residues. V was clipped by 5 bases and J by 4 bases; unmatched bases: 4. Germline V gives CDR1 SEHNR, CDR2 FQNEAQ (reference sequence). Libraries were prepared by immunoSEQ multiplex PCR; TCRdb keeps only in-frame clonotypes and omits some of them. The sample has about 14,000 clones; the top ten hold 6.5% to 8%. The chain carries TRBV7-9 and TRBJ2-2; 10 bases are a match to TRBD2. The sequence came from a woman aged 18 to 75 with a cervical HPV16 infection that either progressed to CIN3+ or cleared (not recorded which). Specimen: blood buffy coat. The CDR3 region is CASSRSGGVTGELFF. The CDR3 bases that were read are TGTGCCAGCAGCCGAAGCGGGGGGGTCACCGGGGAG.